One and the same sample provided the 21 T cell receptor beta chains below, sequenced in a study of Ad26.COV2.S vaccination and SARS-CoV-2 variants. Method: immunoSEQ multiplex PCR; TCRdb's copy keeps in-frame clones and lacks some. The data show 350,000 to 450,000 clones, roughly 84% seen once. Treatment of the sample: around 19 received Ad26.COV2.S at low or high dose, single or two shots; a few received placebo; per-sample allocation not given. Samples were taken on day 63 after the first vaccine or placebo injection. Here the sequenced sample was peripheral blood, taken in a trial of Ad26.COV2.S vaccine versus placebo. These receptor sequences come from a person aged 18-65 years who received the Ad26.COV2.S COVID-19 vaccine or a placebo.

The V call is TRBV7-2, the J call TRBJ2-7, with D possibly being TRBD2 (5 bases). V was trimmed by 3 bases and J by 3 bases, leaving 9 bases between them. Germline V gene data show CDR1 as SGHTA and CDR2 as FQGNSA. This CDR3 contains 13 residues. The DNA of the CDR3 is TGTGCCAGCAGCTTGGGAGTACTCTACGAGCAGTACTTC. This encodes CASSLGVLYEQYF. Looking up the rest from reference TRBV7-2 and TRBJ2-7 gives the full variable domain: GAGVSQSPSNKVTEKGKDVELRCDPISGHTALYWYRQSLGQGLEFLIYFQGNSAPDKSGLPSDRFSAERTGGSVSTLTIQRTQQEDSAVYLCASSLGVLYEQYFGPGTRLTVT.

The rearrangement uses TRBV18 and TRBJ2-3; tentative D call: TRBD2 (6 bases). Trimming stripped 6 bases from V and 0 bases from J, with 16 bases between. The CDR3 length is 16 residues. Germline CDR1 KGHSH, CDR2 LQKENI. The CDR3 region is CASSPQGGTSTDTQYF. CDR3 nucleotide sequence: TGTGCCAGCTCGCCTCAAGGTGGGACTAGCACAGATACGCAGTATTTT.

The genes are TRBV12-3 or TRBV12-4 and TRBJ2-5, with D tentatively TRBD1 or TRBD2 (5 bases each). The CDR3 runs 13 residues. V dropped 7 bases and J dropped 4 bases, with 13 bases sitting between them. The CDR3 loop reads CASTPRDRETQYF. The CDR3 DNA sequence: TGTGCCAGCACCCCCCGGGACCGAGAGACCCAGTACTTC.

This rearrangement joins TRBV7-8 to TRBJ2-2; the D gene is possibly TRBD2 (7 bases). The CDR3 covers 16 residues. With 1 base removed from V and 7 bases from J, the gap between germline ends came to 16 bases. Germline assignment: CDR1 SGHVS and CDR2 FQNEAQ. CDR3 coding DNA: TGTGCCAGCAGCTTAGTTCGTGGGGGGGCCAGCGGGGAGCTGTTTTTT. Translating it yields CASSLVRGGASGELFF.

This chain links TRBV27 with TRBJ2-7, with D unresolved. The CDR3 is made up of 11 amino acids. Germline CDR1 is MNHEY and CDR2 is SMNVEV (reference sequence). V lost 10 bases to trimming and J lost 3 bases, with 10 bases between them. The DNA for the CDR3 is TGTGCCACCCCGGGTGGCTACGAGCAGTACTTC. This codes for CATPGGYEQYF.

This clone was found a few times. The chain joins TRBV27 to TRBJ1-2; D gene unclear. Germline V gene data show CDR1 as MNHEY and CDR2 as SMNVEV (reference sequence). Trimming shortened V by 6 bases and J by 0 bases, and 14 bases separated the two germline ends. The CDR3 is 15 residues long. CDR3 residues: CASSFGGLANYGYTF. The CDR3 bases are TGTGCCAGCAGCTTCGGAGGGCTCGCTAACTATGGCTACACCTTC.

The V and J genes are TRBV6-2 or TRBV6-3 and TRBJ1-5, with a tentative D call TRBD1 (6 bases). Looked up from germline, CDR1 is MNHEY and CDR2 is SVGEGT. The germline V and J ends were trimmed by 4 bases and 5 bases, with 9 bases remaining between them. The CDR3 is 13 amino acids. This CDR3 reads CASSWGADQPQHF. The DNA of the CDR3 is TGTGCCAGCAGTTGGGGGGCTGATCAGCCCCAGCATTTT.

For the CDR3, the DNA is TGTGCCAGCAGCCAATCGGCCAGGGCGATGAACACTGAAGCTTTCTTT. Its protein product is CASSQSARAMNTEAFF. V is TRBV16 and J is TRBJ1-1, with D tentatively TRBD1 (5 bases). V gave up 0 bases and J gave up 0 bases, with 11 bases separating them. The CDR3 contains 16 residues. From germline, CDR1 is KGHSY and CDR2 FQNENV.

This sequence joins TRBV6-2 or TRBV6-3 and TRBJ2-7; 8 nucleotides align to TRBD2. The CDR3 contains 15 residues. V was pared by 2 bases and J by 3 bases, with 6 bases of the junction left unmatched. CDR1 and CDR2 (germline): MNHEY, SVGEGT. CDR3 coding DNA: TGTGCCAGCAGTTACCCGGGAGGGGGTTACTACGAGCAGTACTTC. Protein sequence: CASSYPGGGYYEQYF.

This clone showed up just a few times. The CDR3, as DNA: TGTGCCAGCAGTGAACAGGGAAATCAGCCCCAGCATTTT. Amino acids: CASSEQGNQPQHF. The chain is built from TRBV12-3 or TRBV12-4 and TRBJ1-5, with a weak D call TRBD1 (6 bases). Trimming took off 5 bases at V and 4 bases at J, with 9 bases between the two ends. The CDR3 is made up of 13 amino acids.

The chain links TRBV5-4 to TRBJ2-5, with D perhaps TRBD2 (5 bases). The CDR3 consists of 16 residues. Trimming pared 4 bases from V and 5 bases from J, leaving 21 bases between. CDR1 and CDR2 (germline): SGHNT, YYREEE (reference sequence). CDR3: CASSRGPGGMGETQYF. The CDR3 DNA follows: TGTGCCAGCAGCCGGGGTCCTGGCGGAATGGGGGAGACCCAGTACTTC.

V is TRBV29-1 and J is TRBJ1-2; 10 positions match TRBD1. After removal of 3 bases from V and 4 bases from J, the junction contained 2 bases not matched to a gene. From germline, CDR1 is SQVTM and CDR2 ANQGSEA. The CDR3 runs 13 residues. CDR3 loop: CSVDGQGGYGYTF. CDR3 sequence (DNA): TGCAGCGTTGACGGACAGGGGGGCTATGGCTACACCTTC.

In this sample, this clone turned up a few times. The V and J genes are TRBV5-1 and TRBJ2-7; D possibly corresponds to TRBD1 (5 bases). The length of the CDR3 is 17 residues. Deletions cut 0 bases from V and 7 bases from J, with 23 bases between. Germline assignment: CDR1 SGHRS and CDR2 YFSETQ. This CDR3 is CASSLGNQGLAMREQYF. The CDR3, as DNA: TGCGCCAGCAGCTTGGGGAATCAGGGCCTCGCTATGAGGGAGCAGTACTTC.

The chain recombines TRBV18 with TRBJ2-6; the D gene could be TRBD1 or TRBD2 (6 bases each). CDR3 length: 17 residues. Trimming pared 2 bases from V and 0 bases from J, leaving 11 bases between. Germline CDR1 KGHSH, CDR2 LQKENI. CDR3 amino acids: CASSPRGVSSGANVLTF. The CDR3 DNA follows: TGTGCCAGCTCACCAAGGGGGGTCAGCTCTGGGGCCAACGTCCTGACTTTC.

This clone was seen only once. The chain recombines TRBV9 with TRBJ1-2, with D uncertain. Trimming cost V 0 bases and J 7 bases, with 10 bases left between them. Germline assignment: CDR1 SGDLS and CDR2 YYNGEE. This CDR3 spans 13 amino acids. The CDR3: CASSVELRGGYTF. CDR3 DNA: TGTGCCAGCAGCGTAGAGTTAAGAGGTGGCTACACCTTC.

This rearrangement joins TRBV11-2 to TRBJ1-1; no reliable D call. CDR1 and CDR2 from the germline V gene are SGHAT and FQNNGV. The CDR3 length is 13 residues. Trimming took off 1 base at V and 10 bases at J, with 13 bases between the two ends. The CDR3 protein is CASSLGQVQRAFF. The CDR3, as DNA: TGTGCCAGCAGCTTAGGACAAGTGCAGAGAGCTTTCTTT.

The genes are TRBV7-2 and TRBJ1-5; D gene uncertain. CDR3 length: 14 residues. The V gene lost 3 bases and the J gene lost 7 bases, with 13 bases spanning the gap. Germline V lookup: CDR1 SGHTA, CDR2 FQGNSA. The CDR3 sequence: CASSLQSMGQPQHF. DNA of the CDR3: TGTGCCAGCAGCTTGCAGTCGATGGGCCAGCCCCAGCATTTT.

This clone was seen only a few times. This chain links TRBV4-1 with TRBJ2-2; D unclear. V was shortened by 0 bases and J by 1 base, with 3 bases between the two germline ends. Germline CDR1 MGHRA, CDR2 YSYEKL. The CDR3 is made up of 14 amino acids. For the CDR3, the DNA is TGCGCCAGCAGCCAAGATCGGAACACCGGGGAGCTGTTTTTT. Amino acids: CASSQDRNTGELFF.

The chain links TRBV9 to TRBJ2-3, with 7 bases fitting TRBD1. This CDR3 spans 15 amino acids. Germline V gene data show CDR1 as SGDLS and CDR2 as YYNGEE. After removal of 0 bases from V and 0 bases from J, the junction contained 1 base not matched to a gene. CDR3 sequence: CASSVGQGSTDTQYF. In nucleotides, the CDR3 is TGTGCCAGCAGCGTAGGACAGGGAAGCACAGATACGCAGTATTTT.

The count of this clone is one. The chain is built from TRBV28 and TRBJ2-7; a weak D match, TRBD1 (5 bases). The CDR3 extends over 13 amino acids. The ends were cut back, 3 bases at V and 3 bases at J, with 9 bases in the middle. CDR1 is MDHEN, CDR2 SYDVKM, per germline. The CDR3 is CASSLGRVYEQYF. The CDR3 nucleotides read TGTGCCAGCAGTTTGGGCAGGGTCTACGAGCAGTACTTC.

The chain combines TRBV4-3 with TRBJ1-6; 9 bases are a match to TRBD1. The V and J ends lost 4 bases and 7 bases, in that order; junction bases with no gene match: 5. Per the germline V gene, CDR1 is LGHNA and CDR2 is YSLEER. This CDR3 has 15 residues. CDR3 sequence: CASSPRDRENSPLHF. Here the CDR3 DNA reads TGCGCCAGCAGCCCGCGGGACAGGGAGAATTCACCCCTCCACTTT.